These 25 T cell receptor beta chains share one sample of origin, sequenced in a study of neoadjuvant anti-PD-1 for oral cavity cancer. Assay used: immunoSEQ multiplex PCR; TCRdb lists only in-frame clones, some missing. The sample shows about 16,000 clones, approximately 61% of them seen only once. The specimen was PBMCs, collected before nivolumab (anti-PD-1) treatment. The receptors come from a person between 40 and 85 years old with oral cavity squamous cell carcinoma.

The chain uses TRBV11-1 and TRBJ2-3, with D perhaps matching TRBD2 (6 bases). V lost 1 base and J 2 bases, leaving 10 bases between the germline ends. CDR1 SGHAT and CDR2 FQDESV come from the germline V gene (reference sequence). There are 15 residues in the CDR3. CDR3 protein: CASSLGLAYTDTQYF. DNA of the CDR3: TGTGCCAGCAGCTTAGGGCTAGCGTACACAGATACGCAGTATTTT.

This clone showed up just once. The chain uses TRBV7-2 and TRBJ1-2; D possibly corresponds to TRBD1 (5 bases). The CDR3 is 14 amino acids. Trimming took 2 bases from V and 4 from J, leaving 11 bases between them. CDR1 is SGHTA, CDR2 FQGNSA, per germline. Here the CDR3 DNA reads TGTGCCAGCAGCTTATACCTAGGGGTCTATGGCTACACCTTC. This gives the protein CASSLYLGVYGYTF.

The chain combines TRBV10-1 with TRBJ2-7; D assignment may be TRBD1 or TRBD2 (6 bases each). The CDR3 totals 14 residues. V dropped 5 bases and J dropped 4 bases, with 15 bases sitting between them. Germline V gene sequence: CDR1 WNHNN, CDR2 SYGVQD (reference sequence). The CDR3 spells CASSSGASGYEQYF. CDR3 coding DNA: TGCGCCAGCAGTTCGGGGGCTTCAGGTTACGAGCAGTACTTC.

This clone turned up a few times. Here the CDR3 DNA reads TGTGCCAGCAGTTTAATTGTCGGCGGCAGCTCTGGAAACACCATATATTTT. It yields the protein CASSLIVGGSSGNTIYF. The genes are TRBV28 and TRBJ1-3; D is unresolved. Trimming took off 2 bases at V and 0 bases at J, with 14 bases between the two ends. The CDR3 contains 17 residues. Germline CDR1 reads MDHEN; CDR2 reads SYDVKM.

The rearrangement links TRBV30 to TRBJ2-3; D is unresolved. Germline values: CDR1 GTSNPN, CDR2 SVGIG (reference sequence). V was shortened by 5 bases and J by 4 bases, with 7 bases between the two germline ends. This CDR3 has 11 residues. CDR3 region: CAWGEADTQYF. CDR3 DNA: TGTGCCTGGGGAGAGGCAGATACGCAGTATTTT.

CDR3 in amino acids: CASSSQTAGEQYF. Here the CDR3 DNA reads TGTGCCAGCAGCTCGCAGACGGCCGGGGAGCAGTACTTC. This chain uses TRBV9 with TRBJ2-7; D unclear. This CDR3 has 13 amino acids. V lost 4 bases to trimming and J lost 7 bases, with 15 bases between them. CDR1 is SGDLS and CDR2 is YYNGEE in the germline V gene.

This chain uses TRBV6-6 with TRBJ2-7; 10 bases match TRBD1. Germline V CDR1 and CDR2: MNHNY, SVGAGI (reference sequence). V gave up 5 bases and J gave up 6 bases; unmatched junction bases: 7. The CDR3 is 14 amino acids. CDR3 sequence: CASSTGQGTLEQYF. For the CDR3, the DNA is TGTGCCAGCAGTACGGGACAGGGGACCCTCGAGCAGTACTTC.

The J gene is TRBJ2-5, the V gene TRBV10-1; 14 positions match TRBD2. The CDR3 sequence is 18 residues long. CDR1 and CDR2 from the germline V gene are WNHNN and SYGVQD (reference sequence). V dropped 3 bases and J dropped 3; count of bases not matched to a gene: 9. DNA of the CDR3: TGCGCCAGCAGTGACTCGACTAGCGGGAGGGAAGTGAAAGAGACCCAGTACTTC. This sequence encodes CASSDSTSGREVKETQYF.

The chain links TRBV19 to TRBJ1-1; D ambiguous. This CDR3 has 13 amino acids. CDR1 is LNHDA and CDR2 is SQIVND in the germline V gene (reference sequence). V was cut by 6 bases and J by 1 base, with 9 bases left in between. CDR3: CASSPRRNTEAFF. DNA for the CDR3: TGTGCCAGTAGCCCCAGGAGGAACACTGAAGCTTTCTTT.

V and J are TRBV4-2 and TRBJ1-4, with D hard to call. The CDR3 loop spans 13 amino acids. V dropped 9 bases and J dropped 5 bases, with 13 bases sitting between them. In germline, CDR1 is LGHNA, CDR2 YNFKEQ. CDR3 protein: CASATVPNEKLFF. CDR3 sequence (DNA): TGTGCCAGTGCTACAGTTCCGAATGAAAAACTGTTTTTT.

This rearrangement joins TRBV10-3 to TRBJ1-1, with a tentative D call TRBD1 (6 bases). From germline, CDR1 is ENHRY and CDR2 SYGVKD. Trimming took 5 bases from V and 1 from J, leaving 14 bases between them. The CDR3 covers 15 residues. CDR3 coding DNA: TGTGCCATCAGTAAAGACGGACAGCCGAACACTGAAGCTTTCTTT. Translation gives CAISKDGQPNTEAFF.

V gene TRBV15 combines with J gene TRBJ2-5; no firm D call. In germline, CDR1 is LNHNV, CDR2 YYDKDF (reference sequence). Between the trimmed V and J ends, which lost 1 base and 1 base, there was a span of 13 bases. The CDR3 totals 16 residues. This chain's CDR3 is CATSRGATPAQETQYF. The CDR3 DNA is TGTGCCACCAGCAGAGGTGCGACTCCCGCCCAAGAGACCCAGTACTTC.

This clone was seen only a few times. This sequence joins TRBV28 and TRBJ1-5, with D possibly TRBD1 on 5 matching bases. The CDR3 runs 15 residues. Deletions cut 6 bases from V and 1 base from J, with 13 bases between. The V gene's germline CDR1 is MDHEN and CDR2 SYDVKM. The CDR3 DNA follows: TGTGCCAGCAGAAGGGGAGAGGAAAGCAATCAGCCCCAGCATTTT. Protein product: CASRRGEESNQPQHF.

The chain uses TRBV5-4 and TRBJ1-2; D unresolved. CDR1 SGHNT and CDR2 YYREEE come from the germline V gene (reference sequence). CDR3 length equals 14 residues. Trimming cost V 0 bases and J 4 bases, with 10 bases left between them. The CDR3 DNA reads TGTGCCAGCAGCTTGGAGGTCATTCCCTATGGCTACACCTTC. This encodes CASSLEVIPYGYTF.

The chain is built from TRBV5-1 and TRBJ2-4; 10 bases align to TRBD2. The CDR3 length is 17 residues. With V trimmed by 1 base and J by 4 bases, 8 bases remained unmatched. Looked up from germline, CDR1 is SGHRS and CDR2 is YFSETQ. The CDR3: CASSLTASGSLKNIQYF. For the CDR3, the DNA is TGCGCCAGCAGCTTGACGGCTAGCGGGAGTCTGAAAAACATTCAGTACTTC. The variable domain in full, with the rest retrieved from reference TRBV5-1 and TRBJ2-4, is KAGVTQTPRYLIKTRGQQVTLSCSPISGHRSVSWYQQTPGQGLQFLFEYFSETQRNKGNFPGRFSGRQFSNSRSEMNVSTLELGDSALYLCASSLTASGSLKNIQYFGAGTRLSVL.

The chain is built from TRBV5-8 and TRBJ2-3, with no clear D. Germline V gene data show CDR1 as SGHTS and CDR2 as YDEGEE. The CDR3 loop spans 15 amino acids. V lost 3 bases and J 3 bases, leaving 14 bases between the germline ends. This CDR3 reads CASSSAWGWTDTQYF. In DNA form, the CDR3 reads TGTGCCAGCAGCTCGGCGTGGGGTTGGACAGATACGCAGTATTTT.

The rearrangement joins TRBV5-6 to TRBJ2-5; 7 positions match TRBD1. Germline lookup yields CDR1 SGHDT and CDR2 YYEEEE. The CDR3 is 14 amino acids. V shed 3 bases and J 1 base; nucleotides not matched to a gene: 3. The CDR3 spells CASSWGTAQETQYF. The DNA of the CDR3 is TGTGCCAGCAGCTGGGGGACAGCCCAAGAGACCCAGTACTTC.

The rearrangement joins TRBV6-5 to TRBJ2-1, with TRBD2 matching 12 bases. Germline-derived CDR1 and CDR2 are MNHEY and SVGAGI. The CDR3 runs 15 residues. J gave up 7 bases and V 6 bases, and 7 bases lay outside the gene matches. CDR3 DNA sequence: TGTGCCAGCAGCGACGGTCTAGCGGGGGGGAATGAGCAGTTCTTC. Protein product: CASSDGLAGGNEQFF.

The V and J genes are TRBV30 and TRBJ1-1, with a tentative D call TRBD1 (5 bases). Germline CDR1 is GTSNPN and CDR2 is SVGIG (reference sequence). This CDR3 has 13 amino acids. Trimming stripped 2 bases from V and 1 base from J, with 8 bases between. CDR3 amino acids: CAWSSGQNTEAFF. CDR3 nucleotides: TGTGCCTGGAGTTCCGGACAGAACACTGAAGCTTTCTTT.

V gene TRBV2 combines with J gene TRBJ1-2, with TRBD1 as a possible D gene (6 bases). V gave up 6 bases and J gave up 3 bases, with 11 bases separating them. Germline CDR1 is SNHLY and CDR2 is FYNNEI. CDR3 length: 13 amino acids. Written as DNA, the CDR3 is TGTGCCAGCAGCCGGACAGACTACTATGGCTACACCTTC. Protein sequence: CASSRTDYYGYTF.

The table lists this clone with a few counts. This chain links TRBV9 with TRBJ1-1; no clear D. Trimming removed 2 bases from V and 0 bases from J, with 5 bases in between. Per germline, CDR1 SGDLS and CDR2 YYNGEE. This CDR3 is 13 amino acids long. DNA for the CDR3: TGTGCCAGCAGCGTGGACTTGAACACTGAAGCTTTCTTT. Encoded protein: CASSVDLNTEAFF.

With regard to this clone: Relative to the germline gene, one junction end is altered; a read error may explain this. This chain links TRBV2 with TRBJ1-4, with D perhaps TRBD1 (5 bases). From germline, CDR1 is SNHLY and CDR2 FYNNEI. There are 15 residues in the CDR3. This CDR3 reads CASTEWDRLNEKLFF. The CDR3 DNA reads as TGTGCCAGCACTGAATGGGACCGCCTTAATGAAAAACTGTTTTTT.

A single count supports this clone. The CDR3 sequence: CAISNGQGNTIYF. CDR3 DNA sequence: TGTGCCATCAGTAATGGACAGGGAAACACCATATATTTT. This sequence joins TRBV10-3 and TRBJ1-3; weak D call: TRBD1 (6 bases). This CDR3 has 13 residues. V was pared by 5 bases and J by 4 bases, with 9 bases between. The germline CDR1 and CDR2 sequences are ENHRY and SYGVKD.

This chain connects TRBV7-9 to TRBJ1-2; 10 nucleotides line up with TRBD1. The CDR3 consists of 13 residues. CDR1 is SEHNR, CDR2 FQNEAQ, per germline (reference sequence). J gave up 4 bases and V 5 bases, and 1 base lay outside the gene matches. The CDR3 protein is CASSGTGAYGYTF. As DNA, the CDR3 is TGTGCCAGCAGCGGGACAGGGGCCTATGGCTACACCTTC.

The V call is TRBV6-6, the J call TRBJ1-1; no clear D. V was shortened by 8 bases and J by 9 bases, with 10 bases between the two germline ends. The CDR3 length is 10 residues. The germline CDR1 and CDR2 sequences are MNHNY and SVGAGI (reference sequence). The CDR3 region has the DNA TGTGCCAGCCGTAAATTACAAGCTTTCTTT. Translation: CASRKLQAFF.